This TCR beta chain is drawn from a study of circulating CD8 cells and anti-PD-1 response in melanoma. Four subsets defined by PD-1 and/or TIGIT were sorted from live CD3+CD8+TCRalphabeta+ cells. Each library started from around 14 ng of total RNA using the QIAseq Immune Repertoire TCR panel. TCRdb ran MiXCR on the reads and lists one entry per CDR3 protein. Of roughly 1,100 distinct CDR3 sequences listed, around 6.6% are singletons. The germline V gene encodes CDR1 KGHSH and CDR2 LQKENI. The CDR3 consists of 13 residues. V was cut by 2 bases and J by 0 bases, with 4 bases left in between. General study findings and limits: Previously treated and treatment-naive patients were pooled together.

This clonotype is labeled large (0.1 to 1%). Its antigen is still unknown. V is TRBV18 and J is TRBJ1-1; no clear D gene. This TCR was recovered from a human donor with melanoma. Sequenced here: CD8+ T cells from PBMCs, sampled at baseline or after one month of anti-PD-1 therapy (not recorded which). Written as DNA, the CDR3 is TGTGCCAGCTCACCAGGGCTGAACACTGAAGCTTTCTTT. Residues: CASSPGLNTEAFF.